This T cell receptor beta chain derives from a study of cytomegalovirus exposure and HLA in healthy donors. Germline lookup yields CDR1 SGHNT and CDR2 YYREEE (reference sequence). The CDR3 has 14 residues. Trimming removed 3 bases from V and 4 bases from J; junction bases left unmatched: 7. General study results and limits: Researchers catalogued about 150 TCR beta chains as cytomegalovirus-associated. CMV serostatus was the sole immune exposure data available.

This clone was detected only once. Antigen specificity is unknown. Donors in the study were healthy people who gave bone marrow. Vbeta (60) and Jbeta (13) primers were used in the PCR. The data were produced by immunoSEQ multiplex PCR, yet TCRdb's version contains in-frame clones alone and is incomplete. The sample records approximately 180,000 clones, around nine tenths being singletons. This chain joins TRBV5-4 and TRBJ2-7; 7 bases agree with TRBD1. Sequenced input: PBMCs. The TCR was taken from a woman aged 18-35 years in good health and CMV-seronegative. The CDR3 is CASSSRDSPYEQYF. The CDR3 nucleotides read TGTGCCAGCAGCTCCCGGGACAGTCCTTACGAGCAGTACTTC.